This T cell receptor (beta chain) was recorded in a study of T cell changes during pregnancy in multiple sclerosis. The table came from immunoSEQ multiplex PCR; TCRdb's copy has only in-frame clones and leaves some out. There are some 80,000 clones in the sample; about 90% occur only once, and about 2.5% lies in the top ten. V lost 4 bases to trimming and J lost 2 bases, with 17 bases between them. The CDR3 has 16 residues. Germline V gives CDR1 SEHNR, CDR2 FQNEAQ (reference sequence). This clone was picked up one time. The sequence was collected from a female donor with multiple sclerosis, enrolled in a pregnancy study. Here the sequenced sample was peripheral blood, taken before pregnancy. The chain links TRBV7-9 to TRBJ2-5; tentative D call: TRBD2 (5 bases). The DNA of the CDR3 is TGTGCCAGCAGCTCCTTTCTAGCCCCATTACAAGAGACCCAGTACTTC. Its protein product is CASSSFLAPLQETQYF.